This T cell receptor beta chain stems from a study of cytomegalovirus exposure and HLA in healthy donors. General study findings and limits: Later genetic work tied a missense DCLRE1C variant to beta-chain V and J trimming. Association of about 17,000 TCR beta sequences with HLA alleles was found at 0.05 false discovery rate in a later analysis.

The PCR had 60 Vbeta and 13 Jbeta primers. In the source study's methods: A later analysis counted 65 million to 90 million unique TCR beta chains, about 11 million shared. Libraries were prepared by immunoSEQ multiplex PCR; TCRdb keeps only in-frame clonotypes and omits some of them. The D gene and trimming were derived from the DNA, and the V and J assignments and clone size from that table. The sample holds roughly 220,000 clones. Losses at the gene ends were 4 bases for V and 1 base for J; bases not matched to a gene: 3. This CDR3 region has 16 residues. Germline assignment: CDR1 SGDLS and CDR2 YYNGEE. Concerning this clone itself: Its antigen is unidentified.

The gene calls are TRBV9 and TRBJ2-3, with 13 bases lining up with TRBD2. Sequencing was performed on PBMCs. The clonotype was recovered from a girl aged 2 to 10 in good health and CMV-seropositive. The CDR3 nucleotides read TGTGCCAGCAGCCCGGGGACTAGCGGGGGCACAGATACGCAGTATTTT. Translation: CASSPGTSGGTDTQYF. The variable domain in full, with the rest retrieved from reference TRBV9 and TRBJ2-3, is DSGVTQTPKHLITATGQRVTLRCSPRSGDLSVYWYQQSLDQGLQFLIQYYNGEERAKGNILERFSAQQFPDLHSELNLSSLELGDSALYFCASSPGTSGGTDTQYFGPGTRLTVL.